Listed below are T cell receptor beta chains from one sample, sequenced in a study of human CD8 memory T cell subsets. TCRdb reprocessed the 5' RACE reads and stores each CDR3 protein as one record, lacking DNA. This table lists more than 10,000 distinct CDR3 sequences. Sequencing used CD8+ stem-like memory T cells (TSCM and TCM) sorted from PBMCs. The source is a human donor in good health. Each CDR3 is given with its conserved first and last residue. The order of the fields is J gene, clone size, V gene, CDR3 protein. Clone size, where shown, is once, few, many, or a class for clones that have expanded.

j_call: TRBJ2-2
clone_size: .
v_call: TRBV7-9
cdr3_aa: CASSLAVEELFF

j_call: TRBJ2-1
clone_size: .
v_call: TRBV20-1
cdr3_aa: CSARDPGLAVYNEQFF

j_call: TRBJ1-2
clone_size: .
v_call: TRBV20-1
cdr3_aa: CSATGQERYGYTF

j_call: TRBJ2-2
clone_size: .
v_call: TRBV10-3
cdr3_aa: CAISGGKSGSSGELFF

j_call: TRBJ2-7
clone_size: .
v_call: TRBV29-1
cdr3_aa: CSVEDRGDSSTIEQYF

j_call: TRBJ2-1
clone_size: .
v_call: TRBV6-2/TRBV6-3
cdr3_aa: CASSEPGEISYNEQFF

j_call: TRBJ2-1
clone_size: .
v_call: TRBV19
cdr3_aa: CASRLAGSYNEQFF

j_call: TRBJ2-1
clone_size: medium-sized
v_call: TRBV7-9
cdr3_aa: CASSLWAGESYIEQFF

j_call: TRBJ1-2
clone_size: .
v_call: TRBV7-2
cdr3_aa: CASSLAGGQGYYGYTF

j_call: TRBJ1-3
clone_size: .
v_call: TRBV5-1
cdr3_aa: CASSPRDGGLGNTIYF

j_call: TRBJ2-7
clone_size: .
v_call: TRBV18
cdr3_aa: CASSETRGYEQYF

j_call: TRBJ2-1
clone_size: .
v_call: TRBV12-3/TRBV12-4
cdr3_aa: CASSLRLGTEQFF

j_call: TRBJ2-2
clone_size: .
v_call: TRBV6-1
cdr3_aa: CASQGDRNTGELFF

j_call: TRBJ2-3
clone_size: medium-sized
v_call: TRBV6-2/TRBV6-3
cdr3_aa: CASSYSAGGTDTQYF

j_call: TRBJ1-6
clone_size: .
v_call: TRBV19
cdr3_aa: CASSIGAGVGSPLHF

j_call: TRBJ2-1
clone_size: .
v_call: TRBV24-1
cdr3_aa: CATSLSSYNEQFF

j_call: TRBJ1-1
clone_size: .
v_call: TRBV3-1
cdr3_aa: CASSQYTDLGEAFF

j_call: TRBJ2-7
clone_size: .
v_call: TRBV19
cdr3_aa: CASSPTDRATISYEQYF

j_call: TRBJ2-3
clone_size: .
v_call: TRBV7-6
cdr3_aa: CASSSQGAVTDTQYF

j_call: TRBJ1-1
clone_size: .
v_call: TRBV6-2/TRBV6-3
cdr3_aa: CASSFPSEAFF

j_call: TRBJ2-3
clone_size: .
v_call: TRBV7-9
cdr3_aa: CASIGGGAVGTDTQYF

j_call: TRBJ2-2
clone_size: .
v_call: TRBV7-3
cdr3_aa: CASSPTLAGELFF